Described below is a single T cell receptor beta chain sequence and its context. It may be a read error: a sequence one base away is much more abundant. Time point noted: newly diagnosed GD, antithyroid drugs for less than 3 months. The TCR library was made from RNA extracted from PBMCs. This entry comes from a study of regulatory T cells in long-lasting Graves disease. Overall study context: Graves' cases, newly diagnosed, had used antithyroid drugs under 3 months.

The V end lost 2 bases, the J end lost 4 bases, and 11 bases lay between the germline ends. This CDR3 has 14 residues. CDR1 and CDR2 (germline): MGHRA, YSYEKL. The authors built TCR beta libraries using iRepertoire HTBI primers and Arm-PCR of CDR3 regions. TCRdb ran MiXCR on the multiplex PCR reads and lists one entry per CDR3 protein. The sample includes 350,000 to 500,000 distinct CDR3 sequences, 11% to 15% of them seen just once. This same sample was also part of a study on T cells in Graves' hyperthyroidism and ophthalmopathy.

This TCR was sampled from a woman in her forties or fifties with Graves disease. The sample here was peripheral blood mononuclear cells (PBMCs), taken at new diagnosis, from a patient treated with antithyroid drugs. This rearrangement joins TRBV4-1 to TRBJ1-2; possible D gene TRBD1, 5 bases. The CDR3 DNA follows: TGCGCCAGCAGCCAATTACAGGATAGCTATGGCTACACCTTC. Translated, it gives CASSQLQDSYGYTF.